The next 13 T cell receptor beta chains were all read from a single sample in a study of T cells in Graves' hyperthyroidism and ophthalmopathy. TCR beta CDR3 sequences were amplified from RNA transcripts. The HTBI set primed first-round TCR CDR3 RT-PCR. TCRdb re-called the multiplex PCR reads with MiXCR, one entry per CDR3 protein. The data show about 300,000 distinct CDR3 sequences, roughly a fifth seen once. Sequenced: blood. The source is a man between 45 and 60 years old with Graves' ophthalmopathy.

The chain joins TRBV10-3 to TRBJ2-5; 8 bases are shared with TRBD1. V lost 2 bases, J lost 1 base, and 0 bases stayed unmatched. Germline lookup yields CDR1 ENHRY and CDR2 SYGVKD. CDR3 length equals 14 residues. CDR3 sequence (DNA): TGTGCCATCAGTGAGGACAGGGGCCAAGAGACCCAGTACTTC. This encodes CAISEDRGQETQYF.

This chain connects TRBV3-1 to TRBJ1-5, with 7 nucleotides matching TRBD1. V lost 4 bases to trimming and J lost 6 bases; unmatched junction nucleotides: 6. In germline, CDR1 is LGHDT, CDR2 YNNKEL (reference sequence). This CDR3 has 14 amino acids. The CDR3: CASSLDRVTQPQHF. The CDR3 bases are TGTGCCAGCAGCCTTGACAGGGTAACTCAGCCCCAGCATTTT.

This clonotype occurred a few times. DNA for the CDR3: TGCGCCAGCAGCGGAAGGACAGGGGGACGCACTGAAGCTTTCTTT. Protein: CASSGRTGGRTEAFF. The chain carries TRBV5-1 and TRBJ1-1; 10 bases match TRBD1. Germline loops: CDR1 SGHRS, CDR2 YFSETQ. V shed 4 bases, J shed 4 bases, and the junction held 7 bases outside the gene matches. This CDR3 has 15 amino acids.

Only a few counts were recorded for this clonotype. The chain has TRBV7-9 and TRBJ2-7; 7 bases align to TRBD2. The V segment lost 1 base and the J segment 2 bases; nucleotides outside the gene matches: 5. CDR1 is SEHNR and CDR2 is FQNEAQ in the germline V gene (reference sequence). There are 15 residues in the CDR3. In DNA, the CDR3 is TGTGCCAGCAGCTTAGACGGGACTACCGCCTACGAGCAGTACTTC. Its translation: CASSLDGTTAYEQYF.

This clonotype occurred a few times. V is TRBV6-2 or TRBV6-3 and J is TRBJ2-5; 11 nucleotides agree with TRBD1. Germline CDR1 reads MNHEY; CDR2 reads SVGEGT. The V segment lost 5 bases and the J segment 5 bases; nucleotides outside the gene matches: 13. This CDR3 contains 17 residues. The CDR3 loop reads CASSPRDRGLAWETQYF. The CDR3 coding sequence is TGTGCCAGCAGTCCCCGGGACAGGGGGTTGGCCTGGGAGACCCAGTACTTC.

This clonotype was seen ten or more times. The V and J genes are TRBV5-1 and TRBJ2-7; maybe TRBD1 (6 bases). CDR3 size: 15 residues. Germline V gene data show CDR1 as SGHRS and CDR2 as YFSETQ. Deletions cut 0 bases from V and 7 bases from J, with 17 bases between. In DNA form, the CDR3 reads TGCGCCAGCAGCTTGGTTGGGGGCCATTCAGGGGAGCAGTACTTC. This encodes CASSLVGGHSGEQYF. The variable domain in full, completed from reference TRBV5-1 and TRBJ2-7, reads KAGVTQTPRYLIKTRGQQVTLSCSPISGHRSVSWYQQTPGQGLQFLFEYFSETQRNKGNFPGRFSGRQFSNSRSEMNVSTLELGDSALYLCASSLVGGHSGEQYFGPGTRLTVT.

This clonotype was counted a few times. The J gene is TRBJ2-1, the V gene TRBV14, with D hard to call. The CDR3 has 13 amino acids. CDR1 and CDR2 (germline): SGHDN, FVKESK. Trimming took off 2 bases at V and 2 bases at J, with 4 bases between the two ends. CDR3 protein: CASSQQTYNEQFF. Here the CDR3 DNA reads TGTGCCAGCAGCCAACAGACCTACAATGAGCAGTTCTTC.

There are many counts of this clonotype. The chain links TRBV18 to TRBJ1-5; TRBD1 is a possible D gene (5 bases). The V end was cut by 8 bases, the J end by 1 base, with 9 bases between. Per germline, CDR1 KGHSH and CDR2 LQKENI. CDR3 length equals 13 residues. The CDR3 spells CASSPGSNQPQHF. CDR3 DNA: TGTGCCAGCAGCCCAGGGAGCAATCAGCCCCAGCATTTT.

This chain connects TRBV29-1 to TRBJ2-2; 11 positions match TRBD1. The J segment lost 6 bases and the V segment lost 2 bases, leaving 5 bases of the junction unmatched. CDR3 length: 15 amino acids. The germline CDR1 and CDR2 sequences are SQVTM and ANQGSEA. The CDR3 DNA reads as TGCAGCGTTGAATCGGGGGGACAGGGGGCCGGGGAGCTGTTTTTT. It is translated as CSVESGGQGAGELFF.

The gene calls are TRBV19 and TRBJ1-2; 7 bases line up with TRBD1. Germline V gene sequence: CDR1 LNHDA, CDR2 SQIVND (reference sequence). The CDR3 extends over 14 amino acids. V gave up 5 bases and J gave up 8 bases; unmatched junction bases: 11. The CDR3 bases are TGTGCCAGTAGTCAAACCATGACAGGGCAAGGCTACACCTTC. Its translation: CASSQTMTGQGYTF. The complete variable domain, with remaining parts taken from reference TRBV19 and TRBJ1-2, reads DGGITQSPKYLFRKEGQNVTLSCEQNLNHDAMYWYRQDPGQGLRLIYYSQIVNDFQKGDIAEGYSVSREKKESFPLTVTSAQKNPTAFYLCASSQTMTGQGYTFGSGTRLTVV.

DNA of the CDR3: TGTGCCAGCTCACCACCCCCCGGGACACTCATGACCTACGAGCAGTACTTC. It specifies CASSPPPGTLMTYEQYF. The chain uses TRBV18 and TRBJ2-7; D might be TRBD1 (6 bases). Germline-derived CDR1 and CDR2 are KGHSH and LQKENI. The V end was cut by 0 bases, the J end by 2 bases, with 17 bases between. The CDR3 is 17 residues long. The full variable domain, completed using reference TRBV18 and TRBJ2-7, is NAGVMQNPRHLVRRRGQEARLRCSPMKGHSHVYWYRQLPEEGLKFMVYLQKENIIDESGMPKERFSAEFPKEGPSILRIQQVVRGDSAAYFCASSPPPGTLMTYEQYFGPGTRLTVT.

The genes are TRBV24-1 and TRBJ2-5, with 8 bases that match TRBD1. Germline-derived CDR1 and CDR2 are KGHDR and SFDVKD. This CDR3 is 16 amino acids long. J lost 7 bases, V lost 1 base, and 10 bases had no gene match. Here the CDR3 DNA reads TGTGCCACCAGTGATTTTGGACAGGGTGGAGGGGCGACCCAGTACTTC. It specifies CATSDFGQGGGATQYF.

This clonotype has just a few counts. V usage is TRBV11-2 and J usage is TRBJ2-7; D is unclear. V lost 1 base to trimming and J lost 3 bases, with 10 bases between them. Germline V lookup: CDR1 SGHAT, CDR2 FQNNGV. This CDR3 is 14 amino acids long. CDR3 residues: CASSLVLLHYEQYF. The CDR3 DNA follows: TGTGCCAGCAGCTTAGTACTACTTCACTACGAGCAGTACTTC.